This entry concerns a single T cell receptor beta chain. CDR1 and CDR2 from the germline V gene are LGHNA and YNFKEQ. The V end lost 0 bases, the J end lost 4 bases, and 16 bases lay between the germline ends. The CDR3 is 17 residues long. With iRepertoire HTBI primers and Arm-PCR of CDR3 regions, TCR beta libraries were built. TCRdb re-analysed the multiplex PCR reads in MiXCR, keeping a single row per CDR3 protein. This table holds 350,000 to 450,000 distinct CDR3 sequences, 10% to 15% found once. This sample was taken from a study of regulatory T cells in long-lasting Graves disease. Time point of the sample: newly diagnosed GD, antithyroid drugs for less than 3 months. PBMC RNA was the source of the TCR library. A roughly 10-milliliter sample of peripheral blood was drawn into EDTA tubes. This same sample was also taken into another study, of T cells in Graves' hyperthyroidism and ophthalmopathy.

V and J are TRBV4-2 and TRBJ1-5; possible D gene TRBD1, 6 bases. The starting material was peripheral blood mononuclear cells (PBMCs), obtained at new diagnosis, from a patient treated with antithyroid drugs. This sequence originates from a woman aged 18-29 years with Graves disease. The CDR3 here is CASSQDWVRGGNQPQHF. The DNA of the CDR3 is TGTGCCAGCAGCCAAGATTGGGTCAGGGGAGGAAATCAGCCCCAGCATTTT.